The 26 T cell receptor beta chains presented below share a single source sample, sequenced in a study of CD8 T cells in ankylosing spondylitis. TCRdb fed the 5' RACE reads into MiXCR, producing one record per CDR3 protein. The sample has 180,000 or so distinct CDR3 sequences, around 10% seen once; the top ten hold about 29%. Sequenced input: blood, either unsorted or a sorted T cell fraction (not recorded which). These receptors came from a male donor with ankylosing spondylitis or in good health (not recorded which).

This clonotype showed up many times. The rearrangement uses TRBV11-2 and TRBJ2-3; 9 bases agree with TRBD2. J gave up 2 bases and V 10 bases, and 7 bases lay outside the gene matches. The germline CDR1 and CDR2 sequences are SGHAT and FQNNGV. CDR3 length: 14 amino acids. The CDR3 nucleotides read TGTGCCACCCGACTAGCGGATTTCACAGATACGCAGTATTTT. Its protein product is CATRLADFTDTQYF.

The V and J genes are TRBV5-1 and TRBJ1-1; D is unclear. The germline V gene has CDR1 SGHRS and CDR2 YFSETQ. V was trimmed by 5 bases and J by 1 base, leaving 15 bases between them. The CDR3 consists of 15 residues. The CDR3 DNA reads TGCGCCAGCAGTTTCCTCGACATGAAGAACACTGAAGCTTTCTTT. It translates to CASSFLDMKNTEAFF.

The sample holds many counts of this clonotype. The chain carries TRBV5-5 and TRBJ2-1; 9 nucleotides agree with TRBD2. The germline V gene encodes CDR1 SGHKS and CDR2 YYEKEE (reference sequence). V shed 5 bases and J 6 bases; nucleotides not matched to a gene: 3. The CDR3 extends over 13 amino acids. CDR3 sequence reads: CASSLLAGNEQFF. CDR3 nucleotides: TGTGCCAGCAGTCTACTAGCGGGCAATGAGCAGTTCTTC.

This clonotype was seen many times. As DNA, the CDR3 is TGTGCCAGCAATGAGGGGCACGGTTCACCCCTCCACTTT. It is translated as CASNEGHGSPLHF. The gene calls are TRBV6-1 and TRBJ1-6; TRBD1 might be the D (5 bases). In germline, CDR1 is MNHNS, CDR2 SASEGT. This CDR3 is 13 amino acids long. V was pared by 7 bases and J by 9 bases, with 13 bases between.

This clonotype has at least ten counts. The chain combines TRBV19 with TRBJ2-3, with TRBD2 identical over 13 bases. The V segment lost 6 bases and the J segment 6 bases; nucleotides outside the gene matches: 12. Germline V gene lookup returns CDR1 LNHDA and CDR2 SQIVND (reference sequence). The CDR3 spans 17 residues. CDR3 sequence (DNA): TGTGCCAGTAGAATAACCGGGACTAGCGGGAAAGTGGATACGCAGTATTTT. It is translated as CASRITGTSGKVDTQYF.

At least ten counts were recorded for this clonotype. The V gene is TRBV7-2, the J gene TRBJ2-3; D gene uncertain. V dropped 5 bases and J dropped 2 bases, with 2 bases sitting between them. This CDR3 is built from 11 residues. Germline V gene lookup returns CDR1 SGHTA and CDR2 FQGNSA. The chain's CDR3 is CASSTTDTQYF. CDR3 coding DNA: TGTGCCAGCAGCACCACAGATACGCAGTATTTT.

This clonotype was observed many times. The rearrangement links TRBV4-1 to TRBJ2-1; no firm D call. The CDR3 is 16 amino acids. Germline CDR1 MGHRA, CDR2 YSYEKL. The V and J ends lost 2 bases and 7 bases respectively, with 18 bases between them. The CDR3 loop is CASSQPTRSGRNEQFF. The CDR3 DNA follows: TGCGCCAGCAGCCAACCCACCCGTTCGGGTCGGAATGAGCAGTTCTTC.

This clonotype was recorded at least ten times. V gene TRBV5-1 combines with J gene TRBJ2-1; 8 bases align to TRBD2. Germline loops: CDR1 SGHRS, CDR2 YFSETQ. V was clipped by 4 bases and J by 7 bases; unmatched bases: 13. The CDR3 covers 16 residues. The CDR3 here is CASSLTAGDLFNEQFF. CDR3 DNA: TGCGCCAGCAGCCTTACAGCGGGGGACCTTTTTAATGAGCAGTTCTTC.

In its sample, this clonotype was seen a few times. This chain connects TRBV15 to TRBJ2-3; weak D call: TRBD1 (6 bases). The germline CDR1 and CDR2 sequences are LNHNV and YYDKDF (reference sequence). V was clipped by 0 bases and J by 5 bases, with 21 bases between them. The CDR3 has 18 amino acids. As DNA, the CDR3 is TGTGCCACCAGCAGAGATCGGCCCCCACAGGGCGTGATAGATACGCAGTATTTT. Protein sequence: CATSRDRPPQGVIDTQYF.

This clonotype appeared many times. The gene calls are TRBV7-8 and TRBJ1-5; 7 positions match TRBD1. Unmatched junction bases numbered 6, after V lost 0 bases and J lost 4 bases. The CDR3 consists of 16 residues. Germline CDR1 reads SGHVS; CDR2 reads FQNEAQ. The CDR3 coding sequence is TGTGCCAGCAGCTTAGCCGGGAACAGGGGTAATCAGCCCCAGCATTTT. Translating it yields CASSLAGNRGNQPQHF. Based on the CDR3 plus reference TRBV7-8 and TRBJ1-5, the full variable domain is GAGVSQSPRYKVAKRGQDVALRCDPISGHVSLFWYQQALGQGPEFLTYFQNEAQLDKSGLPSDRFFAERPEGSVSTLKIQRTQQEDSAVYLCASSLAGNRGNQPQHFGDGTRLSIL.

The rearrangement uses TRBV12-3 or TRBV12-4 and TRBJ1-4; no reliable D call. CDR3 length equals 13 residues. The germline V and J ends were trimmed by 6 bases and 0 bases, with 5 bases remaining between them. CDR3 residues: CASRLATNEKLFF. In nucleotides, the CDR3 is TGTGCCAGCAGACTAGCAACTAATGAAAAACTGTTTTTT.

The J gene is TRBJ1-6, the V gene TRBV7-9, with unresolved D. The length of the CDR3 is 12 residues. Germline CDR1 and CDR2: SEHNR and FQNEAQ (reference sequence). Between the trimmed V and J ends, which lost 10 bases and 4 bases, there was a span of 8 bases. The CDR3 DNA sequence: TGTGCCACGGCGGAATATAATTCACCCCTCCACTTT. Its protein is CATAEYNSPLHF.

This clonotype was seen ten or more times. CDR3 residues: CSGSVGAYEQYF. The CDR3 DNA reads TGCAGCGGGTCGGTTGGAGCCTACGAGCAGTACTTC. The V call is TRBV29-1, the J call TRBJ2-7; no clear D. Germline-derived CDR1 and CDR2 are SQVTM and ANQGSEA. With 7 bases removed from V and 2 bases from J, the gap between germline ends came to 12 bases. The CDR3 length is 12 residues.

This clonotype was detected ten times or more. This chain uses TRBV12-3 or TRBV12-4 with TRBJ1-3; 8 bases fit TRBD1. The CDR3 consists of 15 residues. V was pared by 5 bases and J by 1 base, with 4 bases of the junction left unmatched. In nucleotides, the CDR3 is TGTGCCAGCAGTCCAGACAGGGGTTCTGGAAACACCATATATTTT. Protein product: CASSPDRGSGNTIYF.

This clonotype was counted ten times or more. The CDR3 sequence: CASTLAGGYHEQFF. The CDR3 DNA reads as TGTGCCAGCACCTTAGCGGGAGGGTACCATGAGCAGTTCTTC. The genes are TRBV2 and TRBJ2-1; 11 nucleotides line up with TRBD2. The V segment lost 7 bases and the J segment 8 bases; nucleotides outside the gene matches: 7. The CDR3 consists of 14 residues. Germline V CDR1 and CDR2: SNHLY, FYNNEI.

This clonotype came up many times. This chain links TRBV12-3 or TRBV12-4 with TRBJ2-3; unclear D gene. The V and J ends lost 7 bases and 1 base respectively, with 9 bases between them. CDR3 size: 13 residues. The CDR3 spells CASTGPGTDTQYF. The CDR3 nucleotides are TGTGCCAGCACCGGACCAGGCACAGATACGCAGTATTTT.

To note about this clonotype: Since a much larger clone is just one base distant, this may be a read error. V is TRBV6-1 and J is TRBJ2-7; unclear D gene. CDR3 length: 15 residues. CDR1 and CDR2 from the germline V gene are MNHNS and SASEGT. The CDR3 here is CASSRLRSGGREEYF. The CDR3 DNA is TGTGCCAGCAGTCGGTTACGTTCTGGCGGCCGCGAGGAGTACTTC.

This clonotype was detected ten times or more. The chain uses TRBV3-1 and TRBJ1-2, with 8 bases identical to TRBD1. CDR1 is LGHDT and CDR2 is YNNKEL in the germline V gene (reference sequence). This CDR3 has 12 residues. The ends lost 3 bases at V and 8 bases at J; junction bases unmatched: 2. CDR3 sequence: CASSQTGDGYTF. Written as DNA, the CDR3 is TGTGCCAGCAGCCAGACAGGGGACGGCTACACCTTC.

The table lists this clonotype with a few counts. The chain couples TRBV5-1 to TRBJ2-1, with D perhaps TRBD1 (7 bases). The ends were cut back, 2 bases at V and 9 bases at J, with 18 bases in the middle. Germline V gives CDR1 SGHRS, CDR2 YFSETQ. The CDR3 loop spans 15 amino acids. The chain's CDR3 is CASSLMQGGKIEQFF. In DNA, the CDR3 is TGCGCCAGCAGCTTAATGCAGGGGGGAAAGATTGAGCAGTTCTTC. The variable domain in full, with the rest retrieved from reference TRBV5-1 and TRBJ2-1, is KAGVTQTPRYLIKTRGQQVTLSCSPISGHRSVSWYQQTPGQGLQFLFEYFSETQRNKGNFPGRFSGRQFSNSRSEMNVSTLELGDSALYLCASSLMQGGKIEQFFGPGTRLTVL.

This clonotype was seen many times. V usage is TRBV5-4 and J usage is TRBJ2-3; 8 bases map to TRBD1. Germline V lookup: CDR1 SGHNT, CDR2 YYREEE (reference sequence). J gave up 4 bases and V 0 bases, and 4 bases lay outside the gene matches. This CDR3 spans 15 amino acids. CDR3 nucleotides: TGTGCCAGCAGCTTGGGACAGGGGCTGGCAGATACGCAGTATTTT. It is translated as CASSLGQGLADTQYF.

This clonotype came up many times. The rearrangement uses TRBV12-3 or TRBV12-4 and TRBJ1-1; D gene unclear. This CDR3 has 14 amino acids. The germline V and J ends were trimmed by 3 bases and 4 bases, with 12 bases remaining between them. The CDR3 loop reads CASSLNGWGTEAFF. For the CDR3, the DNA is TGTGCCAGCAGTTTGAATGGGTGGGGCACTGAAGCTTTCTTT.

This clonotype has more than one count but fewer than ten. The chain has TRBV29-1 and TRBJ1-2, with D uncertain. The CDR3 length is 12 residues. V was pared by 7 bases and J by 6 bases, with 15 bases between. The germline CDR1 and CDR2 sequences are SQVTM and ANQGSEA. The CDR3 nucleotides read TGCAGCGCTACCTGGACGACAAATGGCTACACCTTC. It yields the protein CSATWTTNGYTF.

This clonotype was observed many times. An end of the junction differs from the germline gene, which may be a read error. The chain employs TRBV5-1 and TRBJ2-3; 16 nucleotides match TRBD2. The CDR3 is 13 residues long. The germline gives CDR1 SGHRS, CDR2 YFSETQ. CDR3 protein: CASSLGTSGGADF. DNA of the CDR3: TGCGCCAGCAGCCTCGGGACTAGCGGGGGGGCCGATTTT.

Many counts were recorded for this clonotype. This chain joins TRBV5-6 and TRBJ2-1; 10 nucleotides match TRBD2. Germline CDR1 is SGHDT and CDR2 is YYEEEE. The CDR3 loop spans 15 amino acids. Unmatched junction bases numbered 6, after V lost 3 bases and J lost 6 bases. Written as DNA, the CDR3 is TGTGCCAGCAGCTCTCGACTAGCGGGTCTCAATGAGCAGTTCTTC. Translating it yields CASSSRLAGLNEQFF.

At least ten counts were recorded for this clonotype. J is TRBJ2-5 and V is TRBV2; D possibly corresponds to TRBD2 (6 bases). Germline-derived CDR1 and CDR2 are SNHLY and FYNNEI. The CDR3 length is 14 residues. The V gene lost 8 bases and the J gene lost 4 bases, with 17 bases spanning the gap. The CDR3 coding sequence is TGTGCCAGCTCCTACGGGCGCGGGACAGAGACCCAGTACTTC. This translates into CASSYGRGTETQYF.

This clonotype was seen repeatedly, ten times or more. This chain uses TRBV9 with TRBJ1-2; D is unclear. CDR3 length: 14 residues. Trimming took 0 bases from V and 4 from J, leaving 10 bases between them. CDR1 is SGDLS, CDR2 YYNGEE, per germline. CDR3: CASSVASSTYGYTF. In DNA, the CDR3 is TGTGCCAGCAGCGTAGCGAGCAGTACCTATGGCTACACCTTC.